The present TCR beta chain was sequenced within a study of T-cell reconstitution after alpha-beta-depleted transplantation in children. The CDR3 spans 15 residues. V gave up 5 bases and J gave up 1 base; unmatched junction bases: 5. TCRbeta library preparation incorporated unique molecular identifiers. TCRdb re-analysed the PCR reads in MiXCR, keeping a single row per CDR3 protein. The table has about 540,000 distinct CDR3 sequences, roughly 18% seen once. This clonotype showed up just a few times. This TCR derives from a human donor who donated a stem cell graft to a child with acute lymphoblastic leukemia. The material sequenced was PBMCs from the stem cell graft donor, taken from the stem cell graft. The genes are TRBV12-3 or TRBV12-4 and TRBJ1-5, with 7 bases aligning to TRBD1. CDR3 coding DNA: TGTGCCAGCAGTCTCGACAGGGTAAGCAATCAGCCCCAGCATTTT. Translating gives CASSLDRVSNQPQHF.